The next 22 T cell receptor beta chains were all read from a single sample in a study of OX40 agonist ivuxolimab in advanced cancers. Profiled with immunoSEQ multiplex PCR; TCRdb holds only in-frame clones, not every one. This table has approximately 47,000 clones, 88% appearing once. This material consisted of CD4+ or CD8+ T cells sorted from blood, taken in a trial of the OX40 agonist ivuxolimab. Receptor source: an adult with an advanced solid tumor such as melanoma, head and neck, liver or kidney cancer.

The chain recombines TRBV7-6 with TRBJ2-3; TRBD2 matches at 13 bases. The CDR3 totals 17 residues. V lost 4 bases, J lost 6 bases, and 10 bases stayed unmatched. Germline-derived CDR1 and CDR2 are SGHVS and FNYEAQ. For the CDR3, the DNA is TGTGCCAGCAGCTCCTTAGCAACTAGCGGGGGGGTGGATACGCAGTATTTT. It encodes CASSSLATSGGVDTQYF.

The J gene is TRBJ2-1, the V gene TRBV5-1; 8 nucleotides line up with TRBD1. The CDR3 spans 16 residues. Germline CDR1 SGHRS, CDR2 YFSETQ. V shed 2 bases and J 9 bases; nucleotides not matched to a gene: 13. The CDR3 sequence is CASSLSAGGAKSEQFF. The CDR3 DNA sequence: TGCGCCAGCAGCTTATCGGCAGGGGGCGCGAAAAGTGAGCAGTTCTTC.

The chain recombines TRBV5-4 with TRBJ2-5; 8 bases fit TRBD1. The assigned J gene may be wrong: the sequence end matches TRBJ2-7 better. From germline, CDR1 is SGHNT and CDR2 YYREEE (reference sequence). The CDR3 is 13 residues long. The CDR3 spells CAIRQDRASEQYF. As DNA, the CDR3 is TGTGCCATACGGCAGGACAGGGCGTCCGAGCAGTACTTC.

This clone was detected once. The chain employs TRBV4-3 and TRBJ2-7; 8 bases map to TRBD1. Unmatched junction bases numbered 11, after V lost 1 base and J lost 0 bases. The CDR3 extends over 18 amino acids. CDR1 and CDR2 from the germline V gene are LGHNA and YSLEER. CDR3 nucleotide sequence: TGCGCCAGCAGCCAAGGCAGAATCCGGGGGACAGGCTCCTACGAGCAGTACTTC. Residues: CASSQGRIRGTGSYEQYF.

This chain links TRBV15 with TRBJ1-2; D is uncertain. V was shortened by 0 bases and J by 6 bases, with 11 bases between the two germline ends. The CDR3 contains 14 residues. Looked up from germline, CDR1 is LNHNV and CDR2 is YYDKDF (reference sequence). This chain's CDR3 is CATSRDIREDGYTF. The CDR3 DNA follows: TGTGCCACCAGCAGAGATATTAGGGAAGATGGCTACACCTTC.

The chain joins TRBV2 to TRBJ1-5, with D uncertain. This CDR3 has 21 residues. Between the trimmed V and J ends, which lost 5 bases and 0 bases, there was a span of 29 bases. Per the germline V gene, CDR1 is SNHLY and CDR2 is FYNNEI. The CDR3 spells CASSTQAGLGRDRYSNQPQHF. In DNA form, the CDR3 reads TGTGCCAGCAGTACCCAGGCAGGACTGGGGAGGGATAGATATAGCAATCAGCCCCAGCATTTT.

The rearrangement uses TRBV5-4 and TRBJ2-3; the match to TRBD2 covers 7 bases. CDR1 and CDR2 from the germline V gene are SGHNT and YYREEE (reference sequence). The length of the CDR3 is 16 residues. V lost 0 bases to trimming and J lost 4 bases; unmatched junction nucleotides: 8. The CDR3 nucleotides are TGTGCCAGCAGCTTGGCTCTGACTAGCAGCTCAGATACGCAGTATTTT. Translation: CASSLALTSSSDTQYF.

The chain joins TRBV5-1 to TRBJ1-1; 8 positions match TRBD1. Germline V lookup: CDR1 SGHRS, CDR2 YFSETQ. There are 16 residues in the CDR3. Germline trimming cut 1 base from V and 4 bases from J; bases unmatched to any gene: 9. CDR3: CASSLRRQGTSTEAFF. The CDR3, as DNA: TGCGCCAGCAGCTTGAGAAGACAGGGGACATCCACTGAAGCTTTCTTT.

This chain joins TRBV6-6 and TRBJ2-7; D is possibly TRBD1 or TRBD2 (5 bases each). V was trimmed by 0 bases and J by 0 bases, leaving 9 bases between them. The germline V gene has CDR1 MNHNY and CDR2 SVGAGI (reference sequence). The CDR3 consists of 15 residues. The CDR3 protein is CASSYSSGSSYEQYF. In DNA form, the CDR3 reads TGTGCCAGCAGTTACTCCTCAGGGAGCTCCTACGAGCAGTACTTC.

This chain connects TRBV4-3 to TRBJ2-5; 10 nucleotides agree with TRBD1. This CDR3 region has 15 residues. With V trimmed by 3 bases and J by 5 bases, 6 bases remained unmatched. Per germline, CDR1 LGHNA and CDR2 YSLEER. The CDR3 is CASSHGTGETETQYF. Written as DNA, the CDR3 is TGCGCCAGCAGCCATGGGACAGGGGAGACGGAGACCCAGTACTTC.

CDR3 sequence (DNA): TGTGCCAGCAGCCAACCAGGCGTCCTCCAAGAGACCCAGTACTTC. Protein sequence: CASSQPGVLQETQYF. The rearrangement uses TRBV4-2 and TRBJ2-5; D call uncertain. This CDR3 region has 15 residues. Trimming removed 2 bases at V and 1 base at J, with 11 bases between. Germline V gene lookup returns CDR1 LGHNA and CDR2 YNFKEQ.

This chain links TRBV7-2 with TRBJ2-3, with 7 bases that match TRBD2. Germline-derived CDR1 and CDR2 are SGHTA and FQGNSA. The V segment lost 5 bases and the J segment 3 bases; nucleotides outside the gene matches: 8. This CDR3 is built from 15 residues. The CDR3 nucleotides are TGTGCCAGCAGCGTTCCCCCGGGGGGAACAGATACGCAGTATTTT. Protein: CASSVPPGGTDTQYF.

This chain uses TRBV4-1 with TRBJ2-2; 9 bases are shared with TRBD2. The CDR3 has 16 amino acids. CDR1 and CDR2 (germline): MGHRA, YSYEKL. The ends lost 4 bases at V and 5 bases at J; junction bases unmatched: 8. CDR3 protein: CASSPQGTSGTGELFF. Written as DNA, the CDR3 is TGCGCCAGCAGCCCCCAAGGCACTAGCGGGACCGGGGAGCTGTTTTTT.

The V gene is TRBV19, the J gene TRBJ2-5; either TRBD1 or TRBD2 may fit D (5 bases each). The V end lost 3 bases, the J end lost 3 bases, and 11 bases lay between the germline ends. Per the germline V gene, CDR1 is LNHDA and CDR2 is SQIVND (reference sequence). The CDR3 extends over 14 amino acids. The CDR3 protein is CASSMGLAKETQYF. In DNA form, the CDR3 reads TGTGCCAGTAGTATGGGGCTAGCCAAAGAGACCCAGTACTTC.

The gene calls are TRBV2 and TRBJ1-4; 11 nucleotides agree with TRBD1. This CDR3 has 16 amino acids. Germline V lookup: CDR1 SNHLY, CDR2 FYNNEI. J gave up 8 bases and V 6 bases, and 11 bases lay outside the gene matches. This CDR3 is CASSPGQGVSREKLFF. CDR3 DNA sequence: TGTGCCAGCAGCCCGGGACAGGGGGTTTCTCGCGAAAAACTGTTTTTT.

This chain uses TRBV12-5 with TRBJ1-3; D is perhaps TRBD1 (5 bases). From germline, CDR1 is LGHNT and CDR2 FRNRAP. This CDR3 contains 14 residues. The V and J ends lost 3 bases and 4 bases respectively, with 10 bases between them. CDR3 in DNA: TGTGCTAGTGGTTTAGGGGTGCAGGGAAACACCATATATTTT. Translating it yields CASGLGVQGNTIYF. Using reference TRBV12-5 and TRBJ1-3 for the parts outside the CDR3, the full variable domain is DARVTQTPRHKVTEMGQEVTMRCQPILGHNTVFWYRQTMMQGLELLAYFRNRAPLDDSGMPKDRFSAEMPDATLATLKIQPSEPRDSAVYFCASGLGVQGNTIYFGEGSWLTVV.

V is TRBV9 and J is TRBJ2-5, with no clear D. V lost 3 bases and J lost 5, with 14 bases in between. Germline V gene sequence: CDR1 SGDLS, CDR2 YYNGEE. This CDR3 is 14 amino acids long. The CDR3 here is CASSAPSGWETQYF. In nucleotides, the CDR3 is TGTGCCAGCAGCGCCCCCTCCGGCTGGGAGACCCAGTACTTC.

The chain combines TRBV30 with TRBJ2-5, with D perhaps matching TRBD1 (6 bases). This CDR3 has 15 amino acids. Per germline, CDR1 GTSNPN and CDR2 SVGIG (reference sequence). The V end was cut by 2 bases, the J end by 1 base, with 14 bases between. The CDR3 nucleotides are TGTGCCTGGAGTCCGGGCTGGGACACCCAAGAGACCCAGTACTTC. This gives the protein CAWSPGWDTQETQYF.

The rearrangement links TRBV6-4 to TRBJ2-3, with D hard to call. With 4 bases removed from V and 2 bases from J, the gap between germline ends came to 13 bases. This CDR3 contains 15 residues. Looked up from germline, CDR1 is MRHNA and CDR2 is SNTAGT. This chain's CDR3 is CASSASHQSTDTQYF. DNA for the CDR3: TGTGCCAGCAGTGCGAGCCATCAATCCACAGATACGCAGTATTTT.

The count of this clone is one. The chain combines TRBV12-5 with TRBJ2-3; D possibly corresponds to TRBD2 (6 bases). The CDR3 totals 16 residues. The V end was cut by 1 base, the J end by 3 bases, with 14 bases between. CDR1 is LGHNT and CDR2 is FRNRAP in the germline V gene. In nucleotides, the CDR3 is TGTGCTAGTGGTTTGGCGCCGGGACTGACGACAGATACGCAGTATTTT. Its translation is CASGLAPGLTTDTQYF.

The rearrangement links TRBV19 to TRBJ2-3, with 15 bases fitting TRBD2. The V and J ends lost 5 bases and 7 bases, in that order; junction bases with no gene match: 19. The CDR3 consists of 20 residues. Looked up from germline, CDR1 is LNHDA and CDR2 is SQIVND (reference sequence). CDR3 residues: CASSPLGLAGGPGAVNTQYF. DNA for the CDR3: TGTGCCAGTAGTCCACTCGGACTAGCGGGAGGGCCAGGTGCCGTAAATACGCAGTATTTT. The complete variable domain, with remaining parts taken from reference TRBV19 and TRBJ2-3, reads DGGITQSPKYLFRKEGQNVTLSCEQNLNHDAMYWYRQDPGQGLRLIYYSQIVNDFQKGDIAEGYSVSREKKESFPLTVTSAQKNPTAFYLCASSPLGLAGGPGAVNTQYFGPGTRLTVL.

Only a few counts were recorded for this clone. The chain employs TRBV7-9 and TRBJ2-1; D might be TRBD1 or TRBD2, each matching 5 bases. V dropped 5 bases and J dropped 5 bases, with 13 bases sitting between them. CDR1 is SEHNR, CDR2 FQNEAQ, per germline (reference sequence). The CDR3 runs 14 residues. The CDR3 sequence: CASSGGRADNEQFF. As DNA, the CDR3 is TGTGCCAGCAGCGGGGGACGCGCCGACAATGAGCAGTTCTTC. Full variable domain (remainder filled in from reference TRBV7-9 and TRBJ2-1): DTGVSQNPRHKITKRGQNVTFRCDPISEHNRLYWYRQTLGQGPEFLTYFQNEAQLEKSRLLSDRFSAERPKGSFSTLEIQRTEQGDSAMYLCASSGGRADNEQFFGPGTRLTVL.